A selection of T cell receptor beta chains follows, all from one sample in a study of Tregs in tolerant kidney transplant recipients. Assay used: immunoSEQ multiplex PCR; TCRdb lists only in-frame clones, some missing. The sample yields 110,000 or so clones, 85% to 95% seen once. The sample was CD4+ T cells from blood. Receptors originate from a human donor in good health. The CDR3 runs from the conserved cysteine through the conserved F or W. The D gene is left open where the match is weak.

CDR3aa: CATSRRQGRAEAFF
CDR3nt: TGTGCCACCAGCCGCCGACAGGGCAGGGCTGAAGCTTTCTTT
j_gene: TRBJ1-1
v_gene: TRBV15
d_gene: TRBD1

CDR3aa: CASSRSRSTDTQYF
CDR3nt: TGTGCCAGCAGTCGTAGTAGGAGCACAGATACGCAGTATTTT
j_gene: TRBJ2-3
v_gene: TRBV27
d_gene: NA

CDR3aa: CASSLDGSGDYNEQFF
CDR3nt: TGCGCCAGCAGCTTGGATGGTAGCGGGGACTACAATGAGCAGTTCTTC
j_gene: TRBJ2-1
v_gene: TRBV5-1
d_gene: TRBD2

CDR3aa: CASSPWTSGTDTQYF
CDR3nt: TGTGCCAGCAGCCCGTGGACTAGCGGGACAGATACGCAGTATTTT
j_gene: TRBJ2-3
v_gene: TRBV4-2
d_gene: TRBD2

CDR3aa: CASSDQRAKNIQYF
CDR3nt: TGTGCCAGCAGTGATCAGCGGGCCAAAAACATTCAGTACTTC
j_gene: TRBJ2-4
v_gene: TRBV2
d_gene: NA

CDR3aa: CASSLLPLLRGEAFF
CDR3nt: TGTGCCAGCAGCTTATTACCCCTCCTCCGGGGTGAAGCTTTCTTT
j_gene: TRBJ1-1
v_gene: TRBV7-8
d_gene: NA

CDR3aa: CASSFPGQGDYEQYF
CDR3nt: TGTGCCAGCAGCTTTCCCGGCCAGGGGGATTACGAGCAGTACTTC
j_gene: TRBJ2-7
v_gene: TRBV5-4
d_gene: TRBD1

CDR3aa: CASSDPRVSYGYTF
CDR3nt: TGTGCCAGTAGTGACCCCAGGGTCTCGTATGGCTACACCTTC
j_gene: TRBJ1-2
v_gene: TRBV19
d_gene: NA

CDR3aa: CASSIKGGGQFF
CDR3nt: TGTGCCAGTAGTATCAAGGGCGGCGGGCAGTTCTTC
j_gene: TRBJ2-1
v_gene: TRBV19
d_gene: NA

CDR3aa: CASSLVGGSYEQYF
CDR3nt: TGCGCCAGCAGCTTGGTCGGGGGGTCCTACGAGCAGTACTTC
j_gene: TRBJ2-7
v_gene: TRBV5-1
d_gene: TRBD2

CDR3aa: CASSYLAGELFF
CDR3nt: TGTGCCAGCAGTTACCTAGCCGGGGAGCTGTTTTTT
j_gene: TRBJ2-2
v_gene: TRBV6-5
d_gene: NA

CDR3aa: CASSLSAHTGELFF
CDR3nt: TGCGCCAGCAGCTTGAGCGCACACACCGGGGAGCTGTTTTTT
j_gene: TRBJ2-2
v_gene: TRBV5-1
d_gene: NA

CDR3aa: CASSPRTSGEYNEQFF
CDR3nt: TGTGCCAGCTCACCACGGACTAGCGGGGAATACAATGAGCAGTTCTTC
j_gene: TRBJ2-1
v_gene: TRBV18
d_gene: TRBD2